The TCR beta chain under discussion was sequenced for a study of early T cells in non-severe SARS-CoV-2 infection. TCRdb re-derived calls from the 5' RACE reads in MiXCR, one entry per CDR3 protein. Here the sample spans 45,000 to 55,000 distinct CDR3 sequences, around 6.9% being singletons. Germline CDR1 LNHDA, CDR2 SQIVND (reference sequence). The CDR3 is 16 residues long. V dropped 3 bases and J dropped 6; count of bases not matched to a gene: 12. In this sample, this clonotype turned up many times. This chain links TRBV19 with TRBJ2-7; the match to TRBD1 covers 9 bases. The sample in question was whole blood, obtained at baseline. The TCR originated in an adult who was a healthcare worker with PCR-confirmed SARS-CoV-2 infection or an uninfected control (not recorded which). The CDR3 coding sequence is TGTGCCAGTAGTATCATGCCGGGACAGGGTTTCCCCGAGCAGTACTTC. It codes for CASSIMPGQGFPEQYF.